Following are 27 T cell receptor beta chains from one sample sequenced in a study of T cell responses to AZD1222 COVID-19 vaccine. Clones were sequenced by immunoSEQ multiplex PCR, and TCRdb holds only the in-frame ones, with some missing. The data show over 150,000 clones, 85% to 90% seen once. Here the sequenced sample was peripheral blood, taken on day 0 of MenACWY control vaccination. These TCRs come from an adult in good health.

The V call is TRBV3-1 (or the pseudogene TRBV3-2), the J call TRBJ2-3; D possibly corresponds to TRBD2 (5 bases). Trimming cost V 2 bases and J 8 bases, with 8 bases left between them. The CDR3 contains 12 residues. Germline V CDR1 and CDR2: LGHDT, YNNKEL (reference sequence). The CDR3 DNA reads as TGTGCCAGCAGCCAAAGTCGGGGTACGCAGTATTTT. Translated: CASSQSRGTQYF.

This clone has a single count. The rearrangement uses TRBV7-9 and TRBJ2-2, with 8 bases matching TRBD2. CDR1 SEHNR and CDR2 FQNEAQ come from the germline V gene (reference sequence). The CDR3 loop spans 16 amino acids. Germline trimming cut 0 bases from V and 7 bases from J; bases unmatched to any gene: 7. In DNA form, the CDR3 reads TGTGCCAGCAGCTTAGCGCGCAGCGGGAGTCTCGGGGAGCTGTTTTTT. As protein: CASSLARSGSLGELFF.

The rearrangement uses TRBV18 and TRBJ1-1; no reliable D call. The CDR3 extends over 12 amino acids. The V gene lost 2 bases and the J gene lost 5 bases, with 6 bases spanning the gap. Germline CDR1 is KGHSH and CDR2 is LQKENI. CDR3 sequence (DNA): TGTGCCAGCTCACCAGAAGGAACTGAAGCTTTCTTT. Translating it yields CASSPEGTEAFF.

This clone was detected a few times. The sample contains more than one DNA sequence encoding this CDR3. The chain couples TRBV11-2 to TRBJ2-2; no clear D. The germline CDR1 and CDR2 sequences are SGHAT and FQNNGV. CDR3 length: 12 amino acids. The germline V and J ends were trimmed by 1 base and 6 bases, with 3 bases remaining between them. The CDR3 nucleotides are TGTGCCAGCAGCTTAGGGTCCGGGGAGCTGTTTTTT. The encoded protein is CASSLGSGELFF.

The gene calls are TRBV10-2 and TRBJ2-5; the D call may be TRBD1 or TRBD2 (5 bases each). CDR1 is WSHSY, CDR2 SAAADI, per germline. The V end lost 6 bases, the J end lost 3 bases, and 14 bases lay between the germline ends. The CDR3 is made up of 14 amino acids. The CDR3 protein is CASSTVGGKETQYF. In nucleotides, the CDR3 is TGCGCCAGCAGCACCGTTGGGGGAAAAGAGACCCAGTACTTC.

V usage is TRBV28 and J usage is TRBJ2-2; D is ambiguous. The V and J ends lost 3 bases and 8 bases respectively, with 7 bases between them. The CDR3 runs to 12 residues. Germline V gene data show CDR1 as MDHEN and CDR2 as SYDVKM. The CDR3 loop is CASSLVAGELFF. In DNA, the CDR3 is TGTGCCAGCAGTTTGGTGGCAGGGGAGCTGTTTTTT.

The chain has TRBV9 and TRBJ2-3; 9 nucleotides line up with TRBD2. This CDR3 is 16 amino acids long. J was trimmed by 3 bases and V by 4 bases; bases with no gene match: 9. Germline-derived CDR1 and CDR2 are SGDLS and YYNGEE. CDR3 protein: CASSPHSGGGTDTQYF. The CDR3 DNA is TGTGCCAGCAGCCCCCATAGCGGGGGCGGGACAGATACGCAGTATTTT. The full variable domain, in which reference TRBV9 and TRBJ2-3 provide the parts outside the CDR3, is DSGVTQTPKHLITATGQRVTLRCSPRSGDLSVYWYQQSLDQGLQFLIQYYNGEERAKGNILERFSAQQFPDLHSELNLSSLELGDSALYFCASSPHSGGGTDTQYFGPGTRLTVL.

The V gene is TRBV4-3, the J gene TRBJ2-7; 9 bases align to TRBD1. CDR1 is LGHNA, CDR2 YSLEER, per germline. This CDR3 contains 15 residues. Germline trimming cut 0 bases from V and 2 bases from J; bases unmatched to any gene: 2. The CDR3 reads CASSQERDRAYEQYF. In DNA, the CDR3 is TGCGCCAGCAGCCAAGAGAGGGACAGGGCCTACGAGCAGTACTTC.

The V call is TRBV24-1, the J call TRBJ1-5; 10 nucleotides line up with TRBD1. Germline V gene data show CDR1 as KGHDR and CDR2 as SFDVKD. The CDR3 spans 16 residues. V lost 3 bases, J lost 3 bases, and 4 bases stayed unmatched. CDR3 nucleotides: TGTGCCACCAGTGATCCGGGACAGGGGATCAATCAGCCCCAGCATTTT. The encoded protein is CATSDPGQGINQPQHF.

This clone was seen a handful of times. The CDR3 is CASSPNSGRQNEQYF. The DNA of the CDR3 is TGTGCCAGCTCACCCAATAGCGGGAGACAAAACGAGCAGTACTTC. J is TRBJ2-7 and V is TRBV18; TRBD2 matches 9 bases. Germline-derived CDR1 and CDR2 are KGHSH and LQKENI. V lost 3 bases to trimming and J lost 5 bases; unmatched junction nucleotides: 8. The CDR3 has 15 residues.

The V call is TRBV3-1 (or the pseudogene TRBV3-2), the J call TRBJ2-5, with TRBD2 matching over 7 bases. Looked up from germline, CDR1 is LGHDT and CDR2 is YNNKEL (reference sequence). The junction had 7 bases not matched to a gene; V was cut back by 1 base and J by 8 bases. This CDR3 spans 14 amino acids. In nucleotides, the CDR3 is TGTGCCAGCAGCCAAGCAACGGGAGGAAGTACCCAGTACTTC. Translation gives CASSQATGGSTQYF.

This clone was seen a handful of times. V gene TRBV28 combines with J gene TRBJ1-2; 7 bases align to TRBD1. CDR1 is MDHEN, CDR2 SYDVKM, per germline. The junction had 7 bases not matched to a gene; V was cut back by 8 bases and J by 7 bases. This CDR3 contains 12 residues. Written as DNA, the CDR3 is TGTGCCAGCCATTCAGGGGGTTCTGGCTACACCTTC. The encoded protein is CASHSGGSGYTF.

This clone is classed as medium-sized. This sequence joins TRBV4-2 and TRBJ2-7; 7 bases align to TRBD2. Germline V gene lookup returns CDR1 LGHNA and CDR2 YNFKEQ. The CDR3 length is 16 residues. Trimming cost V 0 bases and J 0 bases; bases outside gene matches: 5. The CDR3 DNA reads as TGTGCCAGCAGCCAAGAGGCGTCTAGCGGCTCCTACGAGCAGTACTTC. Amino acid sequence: CASSQEASSGSYEQYF.

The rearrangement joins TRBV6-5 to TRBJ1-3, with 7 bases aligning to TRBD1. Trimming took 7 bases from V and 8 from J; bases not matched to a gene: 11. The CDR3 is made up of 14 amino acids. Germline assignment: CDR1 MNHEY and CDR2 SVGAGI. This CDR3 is CASKGDRARYTIYF. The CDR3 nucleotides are TGTGCCAGCAAGGGGGACAGAGCCAGGTACACCATATATTTT.

The CDR3 reads CASSQGSGYGYTF. CDR3 nucleotides: TGTGCCAGTAGTCAGGGTAGCGGCTATGGCTACACCTTC. The chain joins TRBV19 to TRBJ1-2, with D perhaps matching TRBD1 (5 bases). V dropped 5 bases and J dropped 4 bases, with 11 bases sitting between them. Germline V gene data show CDR1 as LNHDA and CDR2 as SQIVND (reference sequence). This CDR3 spans 13 amino acids. The full variable domain, with the rest looked up from reference TRBV19 and TRBJ1-2, is DGGITQSPKYLFRKEGQNVTLSCEQNLNHDAMYWYRQDPGQGLRLIYYSQIVNDFQKGDIAEGYSVSREKKESFPLTVTSAQKNPTAFYLCASSQGSGYGYTFGSGTRLTVV.

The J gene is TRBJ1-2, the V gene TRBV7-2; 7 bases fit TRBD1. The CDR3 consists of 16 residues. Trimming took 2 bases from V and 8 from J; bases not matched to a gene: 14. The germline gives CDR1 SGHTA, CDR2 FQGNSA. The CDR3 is CASSLRAIGGLGGYTF. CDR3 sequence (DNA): TGTGCCAGCAGCTTAAGAGCTATAGGGGGCCTAGGAGGCTACACCTTC.

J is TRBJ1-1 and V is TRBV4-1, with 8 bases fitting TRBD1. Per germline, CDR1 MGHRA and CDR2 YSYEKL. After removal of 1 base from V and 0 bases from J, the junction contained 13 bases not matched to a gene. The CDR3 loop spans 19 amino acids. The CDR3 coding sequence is TGCGCCAGCAGCCAAGGTGGACTCCGGGACAGGAACATGAACACTGAAGCTTTCTTT. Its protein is CASSQGGLRDRNMNTEAFF.

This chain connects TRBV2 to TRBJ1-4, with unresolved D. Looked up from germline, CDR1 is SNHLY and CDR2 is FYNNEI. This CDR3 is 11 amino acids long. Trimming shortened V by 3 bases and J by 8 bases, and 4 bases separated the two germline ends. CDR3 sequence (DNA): TGTGCCAGCAGTGAGTGGGAAAAACTGTTTTTT. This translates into CASSEWEKLFF.

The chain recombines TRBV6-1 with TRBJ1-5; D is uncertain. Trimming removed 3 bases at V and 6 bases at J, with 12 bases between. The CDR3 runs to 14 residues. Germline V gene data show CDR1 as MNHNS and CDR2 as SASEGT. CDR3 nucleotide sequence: TGTGCCAGCAGTGATAGTGGCGGTGGTCAGCCCCAGCATTTT. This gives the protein CASSDSGGGQPQHF.

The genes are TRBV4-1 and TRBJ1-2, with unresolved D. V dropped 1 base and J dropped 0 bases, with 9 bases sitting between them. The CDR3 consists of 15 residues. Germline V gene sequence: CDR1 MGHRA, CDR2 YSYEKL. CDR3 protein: CASSQAGRANYGYTF. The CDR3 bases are TGCGCCAGCAGCCAAGCTGGAAGAGCTAACTATGGCTACACCTTC.

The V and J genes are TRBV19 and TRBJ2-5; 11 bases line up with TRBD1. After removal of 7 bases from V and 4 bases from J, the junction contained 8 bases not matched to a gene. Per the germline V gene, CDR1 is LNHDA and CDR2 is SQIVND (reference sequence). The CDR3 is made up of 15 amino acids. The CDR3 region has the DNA TGTGCCAGTACTCGGACAGGGGGCCGGGCAGAGACCCAGTACTTC. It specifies CASTRTGGRAETQYF. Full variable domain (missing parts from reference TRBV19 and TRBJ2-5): DGGITQSPKYLFRKEGQNVTLSCEQNLNHDAMYWYRQDPGQGLRLIYYSQIVNDFQKGDIAEGYSVSREKKESFPLTVTSAQKNPTAFYLCASTRTGGRAETQYFGPGTRLLVL.

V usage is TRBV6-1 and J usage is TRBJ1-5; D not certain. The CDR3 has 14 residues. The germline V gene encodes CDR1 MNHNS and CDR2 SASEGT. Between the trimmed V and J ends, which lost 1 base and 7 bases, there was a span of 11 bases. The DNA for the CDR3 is TGTGCCAGCAGTGAAGTAAGGAATCGACAGCCCCAGCATTTT. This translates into CASSEVRNRQPQHF.

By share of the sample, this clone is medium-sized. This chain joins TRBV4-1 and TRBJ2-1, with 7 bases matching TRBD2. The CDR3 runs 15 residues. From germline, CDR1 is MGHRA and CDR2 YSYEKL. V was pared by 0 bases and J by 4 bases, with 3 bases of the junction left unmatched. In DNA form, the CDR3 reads TGCGCCAGCAGCCAAGATTCTAGCGGTTACAATGAGCAGTTCTTC. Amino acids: CASSQDSSGYNEQFF.

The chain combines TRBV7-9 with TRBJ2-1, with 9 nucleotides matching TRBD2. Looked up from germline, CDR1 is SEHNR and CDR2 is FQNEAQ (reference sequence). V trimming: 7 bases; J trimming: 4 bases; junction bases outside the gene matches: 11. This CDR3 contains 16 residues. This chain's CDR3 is CASMRGLAGQYNEQFF. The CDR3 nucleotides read TGTGCCAGCATGAGGGGGCTAGCGGGGCAATACAATGAGCAGTTCTTC.

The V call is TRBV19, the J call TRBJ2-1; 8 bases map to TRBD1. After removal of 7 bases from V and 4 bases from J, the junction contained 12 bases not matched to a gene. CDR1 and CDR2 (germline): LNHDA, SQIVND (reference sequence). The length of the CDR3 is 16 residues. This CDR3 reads CASTPFGQGYYNEQFF. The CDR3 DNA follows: TGTGCCAGTACCCCCTTCGGACAGGGCTATTACAATGAGCAGTTCTTC.

CDR3 nucleotide sequence: TGCGCCAGCAGCCAAGACCTCACCTCAGGACAGAGCCTTAATTCACCCCTCCACTTT. Translation: CASSQDLTSGQSLNSPLHF. V is TRBV4-1 and J is TRBJ1-6; D possibly corresponds to TRBD1 (6 bases). Per the germline V gene, CDR1 is MGHRA and CDR2 is YSYEKL. V lost 0 bases and J lost 6, with 21 bases in between. The CDR3 totals 19 residues.

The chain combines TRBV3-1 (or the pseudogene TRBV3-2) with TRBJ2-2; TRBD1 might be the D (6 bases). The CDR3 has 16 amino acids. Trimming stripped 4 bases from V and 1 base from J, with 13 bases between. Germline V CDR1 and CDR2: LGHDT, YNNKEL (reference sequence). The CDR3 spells CASSRRQDGNTGELFF. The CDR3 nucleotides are TGTGCCAGCAGCCGCAGACAGGATGGGAACACCGGGGAGCTGTTTTTT.